The following is a TCR beta chain sequence with its context. What it binds is not known. The sample belongs to a study of CD4 T cells in relation to SARS-CoV-2 and coronaviruses. Unexposed donor CD4+ T cells date from about 2011-2019, before the COVID-19 pandemic. CD4+ T cells were isolated from the cells after around 11 days of culture. This CDR3 is 15 amino acids long. J gave up 2 bases and V 5 bases, and 7 bases lay outside the gene matches. Germline values: CDR1 MNHEY, CDR2 SMNVEV (reference sequence). Clones were sequenced by immunoSEQ multiplex PCR, and TCRdb holds only the in-frame ones, with some missing. Here the sample spans 18,000 or so clones, around 80% being singletons.

The sequencing sample was made of CD4+ T cells from PBMCs, cultured in vitro. This chain links TRBV27 with TRBJ2-3; 7 bases align to TRBD2. The receptor's source is a human donor in good health. The CDR3 DNA reads as TGTGCCAGCAGTCCGCGGGGGACCTACACAGATACGCAGTATTTT. This translates into CASSPRGTYTDTQYF.